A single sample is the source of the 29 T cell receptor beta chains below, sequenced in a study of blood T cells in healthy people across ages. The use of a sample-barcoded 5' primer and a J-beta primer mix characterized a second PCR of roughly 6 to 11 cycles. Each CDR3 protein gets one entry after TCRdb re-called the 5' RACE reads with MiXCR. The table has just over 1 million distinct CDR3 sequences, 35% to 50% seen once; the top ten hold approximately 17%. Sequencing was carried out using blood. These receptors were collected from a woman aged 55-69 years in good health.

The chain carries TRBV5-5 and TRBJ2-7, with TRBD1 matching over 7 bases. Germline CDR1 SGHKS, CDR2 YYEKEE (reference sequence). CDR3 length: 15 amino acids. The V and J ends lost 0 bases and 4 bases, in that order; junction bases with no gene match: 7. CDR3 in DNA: TGTGCCAGCAGCTTGGTAGGGGGCGCAGATTACGAGCAGTACTTC. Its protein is CASSLVGGADYEQYF.

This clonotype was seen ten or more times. The CDR3 DNA follows: TGTGCCAGCAGCAGTCGCCTTGCGGGCTACGAGCAGTACTTC. Its protein is CASSSRLAGYEQYF. This sequence joins TRBV7-9 and TRBJ2-7; maybe TRBD2 (5 bases). The CDR3 consists of 14 residues. V was trimmed by 5 bases and J by 3 bases, leaving 14 bases between them. Germline V gives CDR1 SEHNR, CDR2 FQNEAQ (reference sequence).

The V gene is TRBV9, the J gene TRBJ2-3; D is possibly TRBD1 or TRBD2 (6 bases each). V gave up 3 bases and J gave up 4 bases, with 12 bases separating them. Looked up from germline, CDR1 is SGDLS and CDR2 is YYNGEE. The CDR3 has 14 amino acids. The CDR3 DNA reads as TGTGCCAGCAGCGCCTGGGGGGCCGCAGATACGCAGTATTTT. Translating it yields CASSAWGAADTQYF.

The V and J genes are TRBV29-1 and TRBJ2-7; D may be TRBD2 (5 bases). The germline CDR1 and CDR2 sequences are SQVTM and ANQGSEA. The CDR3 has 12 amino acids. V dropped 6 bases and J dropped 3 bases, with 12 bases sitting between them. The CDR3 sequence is CSVENRDYEQYF. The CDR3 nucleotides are TGCAGCGTCGAAAACCGGGACTACGAGCAGTACTTC.

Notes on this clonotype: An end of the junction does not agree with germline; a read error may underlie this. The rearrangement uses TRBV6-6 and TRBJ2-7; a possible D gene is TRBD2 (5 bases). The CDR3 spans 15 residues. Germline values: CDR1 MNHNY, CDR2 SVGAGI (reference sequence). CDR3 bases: TGTGCCAGCAGTTACCCCGGGATAACGACCTACGAGCGGTACTTC. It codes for CASSYPGITTYERYF.

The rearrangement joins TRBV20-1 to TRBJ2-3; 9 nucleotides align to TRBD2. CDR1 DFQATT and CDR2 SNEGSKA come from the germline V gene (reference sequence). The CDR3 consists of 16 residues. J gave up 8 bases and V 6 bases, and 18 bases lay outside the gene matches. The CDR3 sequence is CSAETSGSLSWVTQYF. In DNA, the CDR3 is TGCAGTGCCGAGACTAGCGGATCCCTTTCGTGGGTTACGCAGTATTTT.

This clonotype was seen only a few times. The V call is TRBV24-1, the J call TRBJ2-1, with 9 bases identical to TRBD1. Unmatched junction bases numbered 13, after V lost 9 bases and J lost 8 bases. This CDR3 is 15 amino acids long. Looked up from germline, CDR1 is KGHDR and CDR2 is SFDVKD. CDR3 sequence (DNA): TGTGCCACCGCTCCAAGGGGGACAGGGAACGATGAGCAGTTCTTC. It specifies CATAPRGTGNDEQFF.

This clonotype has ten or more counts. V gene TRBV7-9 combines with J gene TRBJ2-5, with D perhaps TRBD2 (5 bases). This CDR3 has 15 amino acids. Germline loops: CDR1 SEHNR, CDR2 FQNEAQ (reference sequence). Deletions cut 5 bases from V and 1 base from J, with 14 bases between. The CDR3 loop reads CASSAPVGVQETQYF. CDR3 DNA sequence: TGTGCCAGCAGCGCCCCTGTCGGGGTCCAAGAGACCCAGTACTTC.

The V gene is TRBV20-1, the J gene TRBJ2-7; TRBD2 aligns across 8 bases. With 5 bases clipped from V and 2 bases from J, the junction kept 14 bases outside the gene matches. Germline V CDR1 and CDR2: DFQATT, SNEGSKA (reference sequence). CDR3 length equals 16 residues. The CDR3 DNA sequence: TGCAGTGCTGAGGCATTAGGGAGCGGGAGTCCCTACGAGCAGTACTTC. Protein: CSAEALGSGSPYEQYF.

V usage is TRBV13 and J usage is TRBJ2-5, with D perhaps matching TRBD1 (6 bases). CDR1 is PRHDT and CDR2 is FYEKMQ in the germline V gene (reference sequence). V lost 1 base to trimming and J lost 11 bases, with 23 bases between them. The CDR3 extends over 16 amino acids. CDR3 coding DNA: TGTGCCAGCAGCTTAGCCGGGACAAGCAGCTACAATGAGCAGTACTTC. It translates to CASSLAGTSSYNEQYF.

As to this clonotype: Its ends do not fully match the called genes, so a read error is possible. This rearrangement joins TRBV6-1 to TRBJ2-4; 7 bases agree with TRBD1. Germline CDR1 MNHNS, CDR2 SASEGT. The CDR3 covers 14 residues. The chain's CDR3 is CASSEGQRKTIQYF. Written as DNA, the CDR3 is TGTGCCAGCAGTGAGGGACAGAGAAAAACCATTCAGTACTTC.

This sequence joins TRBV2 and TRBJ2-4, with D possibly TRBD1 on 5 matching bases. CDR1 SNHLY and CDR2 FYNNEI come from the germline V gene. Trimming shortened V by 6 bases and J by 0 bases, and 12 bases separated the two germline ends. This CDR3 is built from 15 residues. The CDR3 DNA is TGTGCCAGCAGCGGACACCTACTAGCCAAAAACATTCAGTACTTC. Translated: CASSGHLLAKNIQYF.

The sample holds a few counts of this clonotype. This CDR3 reads CASSPNGLAENEQFF. In DNA, the CDR3 is TGTGCCAGCTCACCAAATGGACTAGCCGAGAATGAGCAGTTCTTC. The chain combines TRBV18 with TRBJ2-1, with 8 bases fitting TRBD2. This CDR3 is built from 15 residues. Germline trimming cut 2 bases from V and 7 bases from J; bases unmatched to any gene: 7. Per the germline V gene, CDR1 is KGHSH and CDR2 is LQKENI.

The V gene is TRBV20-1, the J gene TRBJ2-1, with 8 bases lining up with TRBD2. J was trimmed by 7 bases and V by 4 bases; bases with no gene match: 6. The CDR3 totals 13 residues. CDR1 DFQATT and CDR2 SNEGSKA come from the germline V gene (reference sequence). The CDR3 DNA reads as TGCAGTGCTAACGGGGGGGTCGGGAATGAGCAGTTCTTC. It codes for CSANGGVGNEQFF.

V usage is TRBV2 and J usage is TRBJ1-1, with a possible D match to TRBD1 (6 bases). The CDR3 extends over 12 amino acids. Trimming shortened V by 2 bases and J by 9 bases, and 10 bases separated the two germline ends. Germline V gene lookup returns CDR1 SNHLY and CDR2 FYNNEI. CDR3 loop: CASSEITGQAFF. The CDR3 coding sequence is TGTGCCAGCAGTGAAATCACAGGGCAAGCTTTCTTT.

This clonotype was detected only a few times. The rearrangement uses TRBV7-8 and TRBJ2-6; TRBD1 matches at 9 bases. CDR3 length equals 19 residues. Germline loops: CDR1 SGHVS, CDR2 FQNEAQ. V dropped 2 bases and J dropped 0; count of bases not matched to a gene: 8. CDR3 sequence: CASSLKPGQGPSGANVLTF. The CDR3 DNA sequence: TGTGCCAGCAGCTTAAAACCGGGACAGGGCCCCTCTGGGGCCAACGTCCTGACTTTC.

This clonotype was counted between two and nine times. The CDR3 loop is CATGASLEQYF. CDR3 nucleotide sequence: TGTGCCACCGGGGCCAGCCTCGAGCAGTACTTC. The V and J genes are TRBV25-1 and TRBJ2-7, with D perhaps given as TRBD1 or TRBD2 (5 bases each). V was clipped by 10 bases and J by 6 bases, with 13 bases between them. This CDR3 is built from 11 residues. Germline-derived CDR1 and CDR2 are MGHDK and SYGVNS.

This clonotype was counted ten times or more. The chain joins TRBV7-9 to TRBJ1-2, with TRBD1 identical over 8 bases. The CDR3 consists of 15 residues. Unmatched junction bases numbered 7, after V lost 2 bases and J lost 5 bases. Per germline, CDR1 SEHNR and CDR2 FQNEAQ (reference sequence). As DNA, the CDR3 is TGTGCCAGCAGCTTAAAAGACAGGGGAAATTATGGCTACACCTTC. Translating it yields CASSLKDRGNYGYTF.

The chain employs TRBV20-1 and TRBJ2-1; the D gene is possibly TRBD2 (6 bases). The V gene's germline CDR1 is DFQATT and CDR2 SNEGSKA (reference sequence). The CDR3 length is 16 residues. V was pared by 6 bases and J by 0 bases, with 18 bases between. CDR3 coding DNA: TGCAGTGCCGTAGTTCATAGCGGATCCTCCTACAATGAGCAGTTCTTC. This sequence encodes CSAVVHSGSSYNEQFF.

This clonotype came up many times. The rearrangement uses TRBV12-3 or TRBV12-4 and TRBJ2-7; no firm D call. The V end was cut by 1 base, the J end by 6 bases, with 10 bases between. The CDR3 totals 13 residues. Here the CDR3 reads CASSLGGVSEQYF. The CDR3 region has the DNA TGTGCCAGCAGTTTAGGAGGTGTTTCCGAGCAGTACTTC.

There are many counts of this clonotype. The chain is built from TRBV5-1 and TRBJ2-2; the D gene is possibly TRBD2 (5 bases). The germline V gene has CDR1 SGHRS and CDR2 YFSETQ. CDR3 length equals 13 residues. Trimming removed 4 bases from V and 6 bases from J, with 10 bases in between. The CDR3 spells CASSPTSAGELFF. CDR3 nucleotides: TGCGCCAGCAGCCCTACTAGTGCCGGGGAGCTGTTTTTT.

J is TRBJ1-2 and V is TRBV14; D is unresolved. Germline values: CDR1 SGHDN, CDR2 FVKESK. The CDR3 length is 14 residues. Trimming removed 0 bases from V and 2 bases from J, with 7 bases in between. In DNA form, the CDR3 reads TGTGCCAGCAGCCAAGATCCATCCAACTATGGCTACACCTTC. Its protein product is CASSQDPSNYGYTF.

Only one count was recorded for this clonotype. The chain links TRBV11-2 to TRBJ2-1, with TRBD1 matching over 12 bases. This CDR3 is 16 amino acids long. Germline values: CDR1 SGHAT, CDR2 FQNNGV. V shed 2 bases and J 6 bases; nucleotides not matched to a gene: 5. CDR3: CASSLRGQGAINEQFF. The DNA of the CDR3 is TGTGCCAGCAGCTTAAGGGGACAGGGGGCAATCAATGAGCAGTTCTTC.

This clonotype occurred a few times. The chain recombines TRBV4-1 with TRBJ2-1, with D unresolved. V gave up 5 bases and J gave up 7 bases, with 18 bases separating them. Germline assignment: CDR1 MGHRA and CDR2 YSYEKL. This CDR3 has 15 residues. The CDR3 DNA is TGCGCCAGCAGCAATAACCGGCGGACCAAGAATGAGCAGTTCTTC. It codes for CASSNNRRTKNEQFF.

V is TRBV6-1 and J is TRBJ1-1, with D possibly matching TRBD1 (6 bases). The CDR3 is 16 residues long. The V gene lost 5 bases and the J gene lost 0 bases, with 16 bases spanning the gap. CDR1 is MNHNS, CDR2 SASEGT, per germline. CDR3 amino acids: CASSRVSGAVNTEAFF. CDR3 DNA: TGTGCCAGCAGTCGGGTGTCAGGGGCGGTGAACACTGAAGCTTTCTTT.

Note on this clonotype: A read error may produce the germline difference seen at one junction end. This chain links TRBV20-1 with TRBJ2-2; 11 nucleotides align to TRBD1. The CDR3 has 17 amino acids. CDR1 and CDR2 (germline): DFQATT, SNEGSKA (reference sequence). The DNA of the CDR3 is TGCAGTGCTAGAGATCTGCGAGGACAGGGGGCAACCGGGGAACTGTTTTTT. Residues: CSARDLRGQGATGELFF.

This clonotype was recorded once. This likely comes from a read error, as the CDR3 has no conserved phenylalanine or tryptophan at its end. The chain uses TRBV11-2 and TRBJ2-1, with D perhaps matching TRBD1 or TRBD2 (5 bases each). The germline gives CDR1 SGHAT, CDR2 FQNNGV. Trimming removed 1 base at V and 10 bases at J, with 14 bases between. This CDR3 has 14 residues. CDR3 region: CASSLVGESYEQFL. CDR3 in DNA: TGTGCCAGCAGCTTAGTAGGGGAGTCCTACGAGCAGTTCTTA.

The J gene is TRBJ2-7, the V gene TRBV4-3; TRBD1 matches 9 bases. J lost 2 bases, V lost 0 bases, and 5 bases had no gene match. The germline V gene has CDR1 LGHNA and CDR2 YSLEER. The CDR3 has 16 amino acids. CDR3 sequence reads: CASSQELGQGTYEQYF. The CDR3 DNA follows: TGCGCCAGCAGCCAAGAACTCGGACAGGGGACCTACGAGCAGTACTTC.

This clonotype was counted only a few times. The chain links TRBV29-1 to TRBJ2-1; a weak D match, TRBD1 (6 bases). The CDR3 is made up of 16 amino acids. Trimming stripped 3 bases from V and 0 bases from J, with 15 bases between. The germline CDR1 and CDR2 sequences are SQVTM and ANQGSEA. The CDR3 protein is CSVEGQGWSSYNEQFF. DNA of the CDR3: TGCAGCGTTGAGGGGCAGGGGTGGAGCTCCTACAATGAGCAGTTCTTC.